This T cell receptor beta chain was retrieved from a study of T cells in Graves' hyperthyroidism and ophthalmopathy. This CDR3 has 16 residues. CDR1 is SGHDN, CDR2 FVKESK, per germline. Deletions cut 2 bases from V and 5 bases from J, with 18 bases between. This clonotype was found many times. TCR beta CDR3 regions were amplified from RNA. The HTBI primer set served for first-round RT-PCR of the TCR CDR3. One entry per CDR3 protein, called by TCRdb with MiXCR from the multiplex PCR reads. The profile shows hundreds of thousands of distinct CDR3 sequences, approximately 14% of them singletons. This sequence was found in a young woman with Graves' hyperthyroidism that later progressed to Graves' ophthalmopathy. The V gene is TRBV14, the J gene TRBJ2-5, with a weak D call TRBD2 (6 bases). The sequenced sample consisted of blood. CDR3 residues: CASSQQGGALGETQYF. Here the CDR3 DNA reads TGTGCCAGCAGCCAACAAGGCGGGGCCCTGGGGGAGACCCAGTACTTC.